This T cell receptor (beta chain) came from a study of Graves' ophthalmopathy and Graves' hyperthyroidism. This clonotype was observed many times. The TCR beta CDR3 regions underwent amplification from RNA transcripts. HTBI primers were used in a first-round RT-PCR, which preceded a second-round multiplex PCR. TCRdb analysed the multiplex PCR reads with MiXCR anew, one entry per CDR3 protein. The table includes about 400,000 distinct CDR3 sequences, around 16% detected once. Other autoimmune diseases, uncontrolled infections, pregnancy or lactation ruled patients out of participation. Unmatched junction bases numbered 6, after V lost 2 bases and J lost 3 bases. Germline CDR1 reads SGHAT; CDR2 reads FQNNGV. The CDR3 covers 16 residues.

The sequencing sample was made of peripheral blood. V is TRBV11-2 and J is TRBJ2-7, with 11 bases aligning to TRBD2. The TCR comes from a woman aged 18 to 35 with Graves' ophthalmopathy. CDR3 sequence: CASSLPTSGSFYEQYF. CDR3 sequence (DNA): TGTGCCAGCAGCTTACCTACTAGCGGGAGTTTCTACGAGCAGTACTTC.